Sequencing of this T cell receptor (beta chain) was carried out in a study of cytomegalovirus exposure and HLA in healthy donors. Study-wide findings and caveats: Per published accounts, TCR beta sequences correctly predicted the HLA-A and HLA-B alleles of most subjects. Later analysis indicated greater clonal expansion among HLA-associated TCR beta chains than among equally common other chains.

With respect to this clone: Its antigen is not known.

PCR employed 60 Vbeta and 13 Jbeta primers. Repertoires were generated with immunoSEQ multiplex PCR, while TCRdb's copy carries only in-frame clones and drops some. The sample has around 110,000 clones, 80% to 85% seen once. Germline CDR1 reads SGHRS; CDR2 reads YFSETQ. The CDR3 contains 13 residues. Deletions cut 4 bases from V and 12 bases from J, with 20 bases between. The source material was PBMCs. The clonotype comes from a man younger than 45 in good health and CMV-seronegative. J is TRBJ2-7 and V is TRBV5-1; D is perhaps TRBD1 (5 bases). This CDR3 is CASSPQGETLWYF. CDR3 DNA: TGCGCCAGCAGCCCCCAAGGGGAAACCCTGTGGTACTTC.